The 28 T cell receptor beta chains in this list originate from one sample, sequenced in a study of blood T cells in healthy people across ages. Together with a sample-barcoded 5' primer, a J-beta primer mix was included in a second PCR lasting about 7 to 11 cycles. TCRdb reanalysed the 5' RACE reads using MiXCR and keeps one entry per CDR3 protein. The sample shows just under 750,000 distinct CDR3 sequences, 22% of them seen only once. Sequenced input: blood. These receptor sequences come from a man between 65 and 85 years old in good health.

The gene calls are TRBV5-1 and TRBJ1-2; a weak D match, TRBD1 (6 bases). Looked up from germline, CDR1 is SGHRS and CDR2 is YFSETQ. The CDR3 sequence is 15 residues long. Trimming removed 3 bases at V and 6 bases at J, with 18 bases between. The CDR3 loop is CASSSYRLDSHGYTF. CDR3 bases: TGCGCCAGCAGCTCGTACCGACTGGACAGCCATGGCTACACCTTC.

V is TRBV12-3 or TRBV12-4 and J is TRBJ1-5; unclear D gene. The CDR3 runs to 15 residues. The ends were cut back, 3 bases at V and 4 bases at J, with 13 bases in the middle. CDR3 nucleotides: TGTGCCAGCAGTTTCGTAGGGCAGACAAATCAGCCCCAGCATTTT. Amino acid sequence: CASSFVGQTNQPQHF.

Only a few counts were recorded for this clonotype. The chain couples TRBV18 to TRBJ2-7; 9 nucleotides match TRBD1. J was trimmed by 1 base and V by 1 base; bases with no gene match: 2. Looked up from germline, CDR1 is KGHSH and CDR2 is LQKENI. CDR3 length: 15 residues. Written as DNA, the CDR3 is TGTGCCAGCTCACCACGGGGACAGGGTTCCTACGAGCAGTACTTC. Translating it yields CASSPRGQGSYEQYF.

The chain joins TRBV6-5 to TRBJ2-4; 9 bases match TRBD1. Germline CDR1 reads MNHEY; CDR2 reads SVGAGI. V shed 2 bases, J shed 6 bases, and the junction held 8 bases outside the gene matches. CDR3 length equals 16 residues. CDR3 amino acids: CASSYSISTGGNIQYF. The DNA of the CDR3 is TGTGCCAGCAGTTACAGCATATCGACAGGGGGAAACATTCAGTACTTC.

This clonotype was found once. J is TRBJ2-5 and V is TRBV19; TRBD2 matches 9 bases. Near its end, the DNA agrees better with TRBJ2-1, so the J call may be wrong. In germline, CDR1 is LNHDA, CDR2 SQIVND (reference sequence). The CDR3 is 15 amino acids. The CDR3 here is CASSIGSSGADEQFF. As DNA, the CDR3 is TGTGCCAGTAGTATAGGGTCTAGCGGGGCTGATGAGCAGTTCTTC.

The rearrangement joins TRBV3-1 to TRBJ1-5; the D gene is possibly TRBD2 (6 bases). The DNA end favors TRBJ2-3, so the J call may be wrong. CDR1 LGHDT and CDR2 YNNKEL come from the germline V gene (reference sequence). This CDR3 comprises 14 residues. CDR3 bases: TGTGCCAGCAGCCAAGATTCTGCGGGGCGGCCCCAGTATTTT. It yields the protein CASSQDSAGRPQYF.

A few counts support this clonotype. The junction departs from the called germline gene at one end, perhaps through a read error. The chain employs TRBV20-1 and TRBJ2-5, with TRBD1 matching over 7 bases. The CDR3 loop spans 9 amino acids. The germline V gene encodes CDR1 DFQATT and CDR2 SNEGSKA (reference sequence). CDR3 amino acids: CSATPGQSF. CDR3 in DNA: TGCAGTGCTACTCCGGGACAGAGCTTC.

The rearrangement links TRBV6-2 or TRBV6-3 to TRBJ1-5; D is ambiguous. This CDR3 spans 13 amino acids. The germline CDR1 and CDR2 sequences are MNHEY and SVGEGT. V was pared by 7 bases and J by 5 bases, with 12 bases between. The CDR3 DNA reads TGTGCCAGCACAGACGGCTTCTATCAGCCCCAGCATTTT. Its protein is CASTDGFYQPQHF.

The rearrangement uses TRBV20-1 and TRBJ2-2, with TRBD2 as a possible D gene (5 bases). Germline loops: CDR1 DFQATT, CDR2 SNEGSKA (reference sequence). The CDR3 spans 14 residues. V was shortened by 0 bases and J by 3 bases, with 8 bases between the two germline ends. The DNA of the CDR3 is TGCAGTGCTAGAGATGCGGAGGACACCGGGGAGCTGTTTTTT. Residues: CSARDAEDTGELFF.

The chain's CDR3 is CASSPPWPDTGELFF. The DNA of the CDR3 is TGTGCCAGCAGTCCCCCCTGGCCGGACACCGGGGAGCTGTTTTTT. The rearrangement links TRBV12-3 or TRBV12-4 to TRBJ2-2, with D hard to call. The CDR3 consists of 15 residues. V lost 5 bases, J lost 3 bases, and 13 bases lay in between.

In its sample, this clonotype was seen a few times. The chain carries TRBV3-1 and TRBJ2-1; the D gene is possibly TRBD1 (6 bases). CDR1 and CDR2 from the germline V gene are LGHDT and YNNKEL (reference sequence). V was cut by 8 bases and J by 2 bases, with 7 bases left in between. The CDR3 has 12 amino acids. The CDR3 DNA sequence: TGTGCCAGCGGACAGACCTACAATGAGCAGTTCTTC. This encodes CASGQTYNEQFF.

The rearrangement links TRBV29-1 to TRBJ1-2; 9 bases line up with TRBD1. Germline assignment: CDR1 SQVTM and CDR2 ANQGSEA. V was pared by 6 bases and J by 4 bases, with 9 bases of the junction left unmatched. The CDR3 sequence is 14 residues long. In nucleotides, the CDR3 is TGCAGCGTACACGATCGGACAGGGGTCTATGGCTACACCTTC. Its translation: CSVHDRTGVYGYTF.

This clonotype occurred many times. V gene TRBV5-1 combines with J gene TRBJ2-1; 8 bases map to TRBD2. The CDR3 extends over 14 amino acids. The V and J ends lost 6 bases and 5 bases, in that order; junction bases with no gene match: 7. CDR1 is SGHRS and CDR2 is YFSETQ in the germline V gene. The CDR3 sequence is CASTPTSANNEQFF. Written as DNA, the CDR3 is TGCGCCAGCACCCCGACTAGCGCGAACAATGAGCAGTTCTTC.

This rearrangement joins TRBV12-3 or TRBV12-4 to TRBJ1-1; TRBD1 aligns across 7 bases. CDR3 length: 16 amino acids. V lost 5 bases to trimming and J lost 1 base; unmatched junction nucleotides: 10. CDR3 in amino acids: CASSRDRTRSNTEAFF. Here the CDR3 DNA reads TGTGCCAGCAGTCGGGACAGAACCCGATCGAACACTGAAGCTTTCTTT.

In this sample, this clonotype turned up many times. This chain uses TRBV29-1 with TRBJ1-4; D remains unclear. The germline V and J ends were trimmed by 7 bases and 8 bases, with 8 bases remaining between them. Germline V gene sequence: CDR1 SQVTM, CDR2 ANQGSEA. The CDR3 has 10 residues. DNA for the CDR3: TGCAGCGCTCAGTTAGAAAAACTGTTTTTT. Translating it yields CSAQLEKLFF.

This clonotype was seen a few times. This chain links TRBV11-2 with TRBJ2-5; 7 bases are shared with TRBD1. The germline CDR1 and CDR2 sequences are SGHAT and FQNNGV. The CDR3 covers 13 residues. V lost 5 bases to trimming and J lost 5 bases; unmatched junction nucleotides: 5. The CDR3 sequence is CASSKTGSETQYF. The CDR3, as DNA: TGTGCCAGCAGCAAGACAGGGTCCGAGACCCAGTACTTC.

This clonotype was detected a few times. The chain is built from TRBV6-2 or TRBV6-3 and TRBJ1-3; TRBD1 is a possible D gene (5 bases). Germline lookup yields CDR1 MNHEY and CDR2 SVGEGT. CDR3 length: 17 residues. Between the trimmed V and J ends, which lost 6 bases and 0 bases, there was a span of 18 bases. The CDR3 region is CASRSAGGSHSGNTIYF. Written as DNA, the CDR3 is TGTGCCAGCAGATCGGCCGGGGGATCCCACTCTGGAAACACCATATATTTT.

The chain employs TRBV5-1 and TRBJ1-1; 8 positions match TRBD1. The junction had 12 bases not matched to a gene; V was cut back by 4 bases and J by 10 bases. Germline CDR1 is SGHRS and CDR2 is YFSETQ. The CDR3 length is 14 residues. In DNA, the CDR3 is TGCGCCAGCAGCATTACCGGGACAGGCGCTGCAGCTTTCTTT. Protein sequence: CASSITGTGAAAFF.

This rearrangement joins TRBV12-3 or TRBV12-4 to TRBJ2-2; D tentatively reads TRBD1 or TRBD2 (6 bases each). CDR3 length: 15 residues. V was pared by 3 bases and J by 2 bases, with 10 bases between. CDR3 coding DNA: TGTGCCAGCAGTTTTCCGGGGGCCAACACCGGGGAGCTGTTTTTT. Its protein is CASSFPGANTGELFF.

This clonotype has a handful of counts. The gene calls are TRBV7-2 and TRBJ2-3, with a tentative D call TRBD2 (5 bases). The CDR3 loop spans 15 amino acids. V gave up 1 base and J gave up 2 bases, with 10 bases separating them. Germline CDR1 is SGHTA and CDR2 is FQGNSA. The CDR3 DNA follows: TGTGCCAGCAGCTTAGACGGGAAGAACACAGATACGCAGTATTTT. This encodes CASSLDGKNTDTQYF.

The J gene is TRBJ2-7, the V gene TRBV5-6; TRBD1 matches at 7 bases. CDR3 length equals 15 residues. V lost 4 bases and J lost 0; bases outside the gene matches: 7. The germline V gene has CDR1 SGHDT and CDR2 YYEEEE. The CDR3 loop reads CASSNIDRVSYEQYV. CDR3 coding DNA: TGTGCCAGCAGCAACATAGACAGGGTCTCCTACGAGCAGTACGTC.

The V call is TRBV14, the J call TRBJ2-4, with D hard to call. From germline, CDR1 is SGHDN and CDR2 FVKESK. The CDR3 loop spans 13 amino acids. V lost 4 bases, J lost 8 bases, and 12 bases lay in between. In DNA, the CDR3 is TGTGCCAGCAGCCCGGCTGTCCGGGACATTCAGTACTTC. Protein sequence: CASSPAVRDIQYF.

The CDR3 nucleotides read TGTGCCAGCGGGGGAGGGGGTAGGGATCAGCCCCAGCATTTT. This codes for CASGGGGRDQPQHF. The gene calls are TRBV6-5 and TRBJ1-5; D is possibly TRBD1 (6 bases). Germline assignment: CDR1 MNHEY and CDR2 SVGAGI. The CDR3 loop spans 14 amino acids. V was pared by 8 bases and J by 5 bases, with 16 bases between.

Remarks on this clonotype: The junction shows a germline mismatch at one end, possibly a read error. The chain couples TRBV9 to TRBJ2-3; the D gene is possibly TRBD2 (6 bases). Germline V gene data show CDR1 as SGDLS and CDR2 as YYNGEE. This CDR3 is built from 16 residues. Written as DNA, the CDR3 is TGTGCCAGCAGCCTGGACCAGCGGGCAAGCACAGGTACGCAGTATTTT. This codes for CASSLDQRASTGTQYF.

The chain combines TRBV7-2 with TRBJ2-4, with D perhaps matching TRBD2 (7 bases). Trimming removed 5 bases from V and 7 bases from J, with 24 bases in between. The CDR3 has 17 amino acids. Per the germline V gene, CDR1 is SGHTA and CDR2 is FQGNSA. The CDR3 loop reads CASSPLMRGPGINIQYF. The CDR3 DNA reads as TGTGCCAGCAGCCCGCTCATGCGGGGGCCCGGGATTAACATTCAGTACTTC.

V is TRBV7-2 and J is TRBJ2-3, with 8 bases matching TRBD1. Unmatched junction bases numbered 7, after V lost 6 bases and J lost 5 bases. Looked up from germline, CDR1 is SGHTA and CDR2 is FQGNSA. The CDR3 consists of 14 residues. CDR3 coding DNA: TGTGCCAGCAGTTTTAGACAGGGGCAAGATACGCAGTATTTT. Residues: CASSFRQGQDTQYF.

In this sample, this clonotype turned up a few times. CDR3 sequence reads: CASGRTDQLFTYNEQFF. CDR3 coding DNA: TGCGCCAGCGGACGGACAGACCAACTATTTACCTACAATGAGCAGTTCTTC. The rearrangement links TRBV5-1 to TRBJ2-1, with D possibly being TRBD1 (6 bases). Germline V gene sequence: CDR1 SGHRS, CDR2 YFSETQ. The CDR3 runs to 17 residues. Trimming pared 7 bases from V and 2 bases from J, leaving 22 bases between. Supplemented by reference TRBV5-1 and TRBJ2-1, the full variable domain reads KAGVTQTPRYLIKTRGQQVTLSCSPISGHRSVSWYQQTPGQGLQFLFEYFSETQRNKGNFPGRFSGRQFSNSRSEMNVSTLELGDSALYLCASGRTDQLFTYNEQFFGPGTRLTVL.

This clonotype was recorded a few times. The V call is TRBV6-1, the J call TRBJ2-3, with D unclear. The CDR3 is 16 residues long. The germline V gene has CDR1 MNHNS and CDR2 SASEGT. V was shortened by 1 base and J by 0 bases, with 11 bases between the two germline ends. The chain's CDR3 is CASSEGLALSTDTQYF. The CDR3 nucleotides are TGTGCCAGCAGTGAAGGCTTAGCCCTTAGCACAGATACGCAGTATTTT.